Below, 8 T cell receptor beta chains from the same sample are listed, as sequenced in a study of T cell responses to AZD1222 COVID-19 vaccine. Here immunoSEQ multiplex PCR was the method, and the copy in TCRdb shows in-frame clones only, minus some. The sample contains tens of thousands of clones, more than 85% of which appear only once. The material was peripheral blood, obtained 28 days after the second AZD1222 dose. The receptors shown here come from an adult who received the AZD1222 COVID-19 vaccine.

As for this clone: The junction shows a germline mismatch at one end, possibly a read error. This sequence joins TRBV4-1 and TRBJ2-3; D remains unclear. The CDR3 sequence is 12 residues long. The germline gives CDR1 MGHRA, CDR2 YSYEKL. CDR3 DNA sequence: TGCGCCAGCAGCCAAGATACAGTTACGCAGTATTTT. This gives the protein CASSQDTVTQYF.

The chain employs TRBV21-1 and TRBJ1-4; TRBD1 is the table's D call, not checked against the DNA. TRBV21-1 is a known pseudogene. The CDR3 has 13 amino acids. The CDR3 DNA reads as TGTGCCAGCAGCCCCAGGGGAAATGAAAAACTGTTTTTT. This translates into CASSPRGNEKLFF.

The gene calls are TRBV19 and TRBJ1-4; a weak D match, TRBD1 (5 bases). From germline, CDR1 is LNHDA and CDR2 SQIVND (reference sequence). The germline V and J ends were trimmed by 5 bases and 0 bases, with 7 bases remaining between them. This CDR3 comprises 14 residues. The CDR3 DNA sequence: TGTGCCAGTAGTTCGGGGGCAACTAATGAAAAACTGTTTTTT. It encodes CASSSGATNEKLFF.

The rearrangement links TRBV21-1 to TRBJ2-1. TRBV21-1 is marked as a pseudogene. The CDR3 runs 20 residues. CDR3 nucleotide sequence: TGTGCCAGCAGCAATCCCCCCCCCTCCAATACCAGGACCTCCTACAATGAGCAGTTCTTC. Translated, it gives CASSNPPPSNTRTSYNEQFF.

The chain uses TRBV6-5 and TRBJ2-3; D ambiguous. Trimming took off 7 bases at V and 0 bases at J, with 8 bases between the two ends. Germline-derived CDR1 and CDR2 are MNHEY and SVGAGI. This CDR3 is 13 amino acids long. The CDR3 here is CASKWTSTDTQYF. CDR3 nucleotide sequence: TGTGCCAGCAAATGGACCAGCACAGATACGCAGTATTTT.

CDR3 region: CASSQENSQETQYF. Written as DNA, the CDR3 is TGTGCCAGCAGCCAAGAAAACAGTCAAGAGACCCAGTACTTC. The V call is TRBV3-1 (or the pseudogene TRBV3-2), the J call TRBJ2-5, with unresolved D. The CDR3 length is 14 residues. The germline gives CDR1 LGHDT, CDR2 YNNKEL (reference sequence). Trimming took 0 bases from V and 2 from J, leaving 7 bases between them.

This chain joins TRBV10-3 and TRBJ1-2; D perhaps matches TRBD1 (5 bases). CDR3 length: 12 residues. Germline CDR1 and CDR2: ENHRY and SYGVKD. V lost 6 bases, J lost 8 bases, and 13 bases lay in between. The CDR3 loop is CAIRMGLEGYTF. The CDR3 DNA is TGTGCCATCAGAATGGGACTGGAAGGCTACACCTTC.

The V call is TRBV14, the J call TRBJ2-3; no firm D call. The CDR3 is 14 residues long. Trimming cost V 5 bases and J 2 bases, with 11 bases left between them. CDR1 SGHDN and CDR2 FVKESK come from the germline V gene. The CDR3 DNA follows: TGTGCCAGCAGCTTAGGCCTGTCCACAGATACGCAGTATTTT. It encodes CASSLGLSTDTQYF.